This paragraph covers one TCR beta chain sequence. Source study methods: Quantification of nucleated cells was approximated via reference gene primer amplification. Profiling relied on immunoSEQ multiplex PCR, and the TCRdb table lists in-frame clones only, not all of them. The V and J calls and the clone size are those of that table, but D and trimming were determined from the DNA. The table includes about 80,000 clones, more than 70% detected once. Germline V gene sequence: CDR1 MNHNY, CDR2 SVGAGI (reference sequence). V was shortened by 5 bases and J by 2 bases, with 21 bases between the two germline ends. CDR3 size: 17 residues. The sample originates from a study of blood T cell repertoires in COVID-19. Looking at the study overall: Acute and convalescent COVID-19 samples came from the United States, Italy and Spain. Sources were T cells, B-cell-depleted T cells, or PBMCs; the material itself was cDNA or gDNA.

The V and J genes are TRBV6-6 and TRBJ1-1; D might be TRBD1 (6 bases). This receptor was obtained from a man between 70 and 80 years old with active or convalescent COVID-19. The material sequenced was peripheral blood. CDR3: CASSHPPGAVLNTEAFF. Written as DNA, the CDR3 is TGTGCCAGCAGTCACCCTCCAGGGGCCGTCTTAAACACTGAAGCTTTCTTT.